A single sample gave rise to the 30 T cell receptor beta chains below, sequenced in a study of blood T cell repertoires in COVID-19. The data were produced by immunoSEQ multiplex PCR, yet TCRdb's version contains in-frame clones alone and is incomplete. The data contain about 140,000 clones, 85% to 90% of them seen just once; the ten biggest clones take up 3% to 3.5%. Specimen: peripheral blood. These receptors originate from a woman aged 60-75 years with active COVID-19.

The J gene is TRBJ2-4, the V gene TRBV28, with TRBD1 as a possible D gene (7 bases). V was clipped by 4 bases and J by 2 bases, with 12 bases between them. The V gene's germline CDR1 is MDHEN and CDR2 SYDVKM. The CDR3 runs 15 residues. This CDR3 is CASSWTGGTKNIQYF. For the CDR3, the DNA is TGTGCCAGCAGTTGGACAGGCGGGACCAAAAACATTCAGTACTTC.

V is TRBV24-1 and J is TRBJ1-2; D remains ambiguous. The CDR3 extends over 13 amino acids. The germline V gene encodes CDR1 KGHDR and CDR2 SFDVKD. Trimming stripped 7 bases from V and 8 bases from J, with 16 bases between. Here the CDR3 DNA reads TGTGCCACCAGCTCGGGTATAATGTTCGGCTACACCTTC. It encodes CATSSGIMFGYTF.

This chain links TRBV11-2 with TRBJ2-7; D is ambiguous. V dropped 1 base and J dropped 0 bases, with 10 bases sitting between them. The CDR3 totals 15 residues. The germline CDR1 and CDR2 sequences are SGHAT and FQNNGV. The CDR3 protein is CASSLAGSRSYEQYF. The CDR3 region has the DNA TGTGCCAGCAGCTTAGCTGGTAGCCGCTCCTACGAGCAGTACTTC.

The chain employs TRBV5-4 and TRBJ2-1; a possible D gene is TRBD1 (6 bases). The CDR3 extends over 15 amino acids. V lost 4 bases and J lost 1, with 12 bases in between. The germline V gene encodes CDR1 SGHNT and CDR2 YYREEE (reference sequence). The CDR3 reads CASSDDRNSYNEQFF. CDR3 in DNA: TGTGCCAGCAGCGATGACAGGAATTCCTACAATGAGCAGTTCTTC. The full variable domain, its missing parts supplied by reference TRBV5-4 and TRBJ2-1, is ETGVTQSPTHLIKTRGQQVTLRCSSQSGHNTVSWYQQALGQGPQFIFQYYREEENGRGNFPPRFSGLQFPNYSSELNVNALELDDSALYLCASSDDRNSYNEQFFGPGTRLTVL.

The V gene is TRBV11-2, the J gene TRBJ2-7; TRBD1 aligns across 10 bases. CDR3 length equals 15 residues. CDR1 is SGHAT, CDR2 FQNNGV, per germline. The junction had 9 bases not matched to a gene; V was cut back by 5 bases and J by 5 bases. CDR3 coding DNA: TGTGCCAGCAGCACCTACGACAGGGGGCGGCACGAGCAGTACTTC. It encodes CASSTYDRGRHEQYF.

This chain joins TRBV4-3 and TRBJ2-5, with 13 positions matching TRBD2. V was clipped by 4 bases and J by 4 bases; unmatched bases: 3. This CDR3 spans 15 amino acids. Germline loops: CDR1 LGHNA, CDR2 YSLEER. This CDR3 reads CASSRGLAGVETQYF. DNA of the CDR3: TGCGCCAGCAGCCGAGGACTAGCGGGAGTAGAGACCCAGTACTTC.

The chain is built from TRBV10-3 and TRBJ1-1; no reliable D call. V dropped 6 bases and J dropped 0 bases, with 11 bases sitting between them. Germline V gene lookup returns CDR1 ENHRY and CDR2 SYGVKD. There are 14 residues in the CDR3. Here the CDR3 DNA reads TGTGCCATCAGGGAACAGCTTTTGAACACTGAAGCTTTCTTT. It is translated as CAIREQLLNTEAFF.

This clone was seen a few times. The chain links TRBV7-2 to TRBJ2-5; D is uncertain. Germline CDR1 reads SGHTA; CDR2 reads FQGNSA. With 3 bases removed from V and 4 bases from J, the gap between germline ends came to 9 bases. The CDR3 is made up of 13 amino acids. The CDR3: CASSFGVLETQYF. The CDR3 DNA reads TGTGCCAGCAGCTTTGGAGTACTAGAGACCCAGTACTTC.

A single count supports this clone. This chain connects TRBV6-2 or TRBV6-3 to TRBJ2-1; D remains ambiguous. CDR1 is MNHEY, CDR2 SVGEGT, per germline. The CDR3 length is 13 residues. V shed 0 bases and J shed 10 bases, with 10 bases lying between them. The CDR3 protein is CASSYSSAREQFF. In DNA, the CDR3 is TGTGCCAGCAGTTACTCGTCGGCCAGGGAGCAGTTCTTC.

DNA of the CDR3: TGTGCCAGCAGCTTAACCGGGGGGCAGGGCTACGAGCAGTACTTC. This codes for CASSLTGGQGYEQYF. The chain couples TRBV7-3 to TRBJ2-7; weak D call: TRBD2 (7 bases). The CDR3 spans 15 residues. V shed 0 bases and J shed 3 bases, with 12 bases lying between them. Looked up from germline, CDR1 is SGHTA and CDR2 is FQGTGA.

For the CDR3, the DNA is TGTGCCAGCAGCAGCGCTGGAGGCGCCTACAATGAGCAGTTCTTC. The encoded protein is CASSSAGGAYNEQFF. The V call is TRBV7-9, the J call TRBJ2-1; tentatively, D is TRBD2 (5 bases). The CDR3 extends over 15 amino acids. V lost 5 bases and J lost 2, with 13 bases in between. Germline CDR1 and CDR2: SEHNR and FQNEAQ (reference sequence).

The chain recombines TRBV7-8 with TRBJ2-5; 13 positions match TRBD2. V gave up 4 bases and J gave up 2 bases; unmatched junction bases: 7. The CDR3 is made up of 17 amino acids. Germline V gives CDR1 SGHVS, CDR2 FQNEAQ. The CDR3 reads CASSYDPGLAGQETQYF. In DNA form, the CDR3 reads TGTGCCAGCAGCTATGATCCGGGACTAGCGGGACAAGAGACCCAGTACTTC.

This clone was seen just once. This rearrangement joins TRBV28 to TRBJ1-1; the D is unclear. The CDR3 is made up of 13 amino acids. Trimming removed 5 bases at V and 5 bases at J, with 12 bases between. Germline loops: CDR1 MDHEN, CDR2 SYDVKM. CDR3 region: CASSPGPGTEAFF. As DNA, the CDR3 is TGTGCCAGCAGTCCTGGACCGGGGACTGAAGCTTTCTTT.

V usage is TRBV7-3 and J usage is TRBJ2-5, with TRBD2 identical over 7 bases. The V and J ends lost 3 bases and 2 bases, in that order; junction bases with no gene match: 9. The V gene's germline CDR1 is SGHTA and CDR2 FQGTGA. This CDR3 has 16 amino acids. The CDR3 DNA is TGTGCCAGCAGCTTGTCAGGCGGGAGCGAGCAAGAGACCCAGTACTTC. The encoded protein is CASSLSGGSEQETQYF.

This clone occurred many times. The chain couples TRBV7-2 to TRBJ1-3; 9 bases match TRBD1. The V and J ends lost 2 bases and 3 bases, in that order; junction bases with no gene match: 11. Germline V gene sequence: CDR1 SGHTA, CDR2 FQGNSA. CDR3 length equals 18 residues. The CDR3 loop reads CASSLSGTGPSGGNTIYF. As DNA, the CDR3 is TGTGCCAGCAGCTTATCCGGGACAGGGCCTTCGGGTGGAAACACCATATATTTT.

The V call is TRBV7-6, the J call TRBJ1-6; D call uncertain. CDR3 length: 18 amino acids. Germline values: CDR1 SGHVS, CDR2 FNYEAQ. Trimming shortened V by 0 bases and J by 4 bases, and 16 bases separated the two germline ends. The DNA of the CDR3 is TGTGCCAGCAGCTTAGCGCGGGTTAAGGGTAGGTATAATTCACCCCTCCACTTT. This codes for CASSLARVKGRYNSPLHF.

The V call is TRBV19, the J call TRBJ1-6; the match to TRBD1 covers 8 bases. This CDR3 region has 16 residues. The junction had 9 bases not matched to a gene; V was cut back by 8 bases and J by 3 bases. Germline values: CDR1 LNHDA, CDR2 SQIVND (reference sequence). The CDR3 spells CASRSSDRGYNSPLHF. The CDR3 DNA sequence: TGTGCCAGTCGAAGCTCCGACAGGGGCTATAATTCACCCCTCCACTTT.

The genes are TRBV19 and TRBJ1-6; 10 nucleotides match TRBD1. The CDR3 has 16 amino acids. V lost 7 bases to trimming and J lost 4 bases; unmatched junction nucleotides: 7. Germline lookup yields CDR1 LNHDA and CDR2 SQIVND (reference sequence). The CDR3 DNA sequence: TGTGCCAGTACCAGGGACAGGGGAATTTATAATTCACCCCTCCACTTT. Translating gives CASTRDRGIYNSPLHF.

The chain's CDR3 is CSARAYGYTF. In DNA form, the CDR3 reads TGCAGTGCTAGGGCTTATGGCTACACCTTC. The chain joins TRBV20-1 to TRBJ1-2; D call uncertain. V gave up 3 bases and J gave up 5 bases, with 4 bases separating them. The CDR3 consists of 10 residues. Per the germline V gene, CDR1 is DFQATT and CDR2 is SNEGSKA (reference sequence).

The chain combines TRBV7-9 with TRBJ2-7, with D possibly being TRBD2 (5 bases). V lost 5 bases and J lost 8, with 13 bases in between. Germline V gene data show CDR1 as SEHNR and CDR2 as FQNEAQ (reference sequence). The length of the CDR3 is 12 residues. CDR3 sequence (DNA): TGTGCCAGCAGCATAGGAGCGGAAAAGCAGTACTTC. Its protein product is CASSIGAEKQYF.

This rearrangement joins TRBV2 to TRBJ1-5; TRBD1 is a possible D gene (6 bases). Germline CDR1 SNHLY, CDR2 FYNNEI. V was trimmed by 6 bases and J by 6 bases, leaving 12 bases between them. This CDR3 is built from 13 residues. The DNA for the CDR3 is TGTGCCAGCAGAGGGGGGGCAGGTCAGCCCCAGCATTTT. Amino acid sequence: CASRGGAGQPQHF.

V and J are TRBV12-3 or TRBV12-4 and TRBJ1-5, with no clear D. Between the trimmed V and J ends, which lost 7 bases and 1 base, there was a span of 5 bases. This CDR3 spans 12 amino acids. CDR3 in DNA: TGTGCCAGCACCGAGAGCAATCAGCCCCAGCATTTT. Encoded protein: CASTESNQPQHF.

The chain joins TRBV28 to TRBJ1-2; 8 bases are a match to TRBD1. CDR1 and CDR2 from the germline V gene are MDHEN and SYDVKM. The CDR3 is made up of 14 amino acids. J was trimmed by 5 bases and V by 2 bases; bases with no gene match: 4. CDR3: CASSLTGQVYGYTF. As DNA, the CDR3 is TGTGCCAGCAGTTTAACGGGACAGGTATATGGCTACACCTTC.

The J gene is TRBJ2-1, the V gene TRBV7-2; no definite D call. This CDR3 comprises 13 residues. Germline V gene sequence: CDR1 SGHTA, CDR2 FQGNSA. With 3 bases removed from V and 7 bases from J, the gap between germline ends came to 10 bases. The CDR3 coding sequence is TGTGCCAGCAGCTTTTATAGCCCGAATGAGCAGTTCTTC. It is translated as CASSFYSPNEQFF.

This clone was recorded a few times. V and J are TRBV6-1 and TRBJ1-4, with D perhaps matching TRBD1 (6 bases). The V end lost 3 bases, the J end lost 0 bases, and 14 bases lay between the germline ends. Per germline, CDR1 MNHNS and CDR2 SASEGT. This CDR3 spans 17 amino acids. CDR3 in amino acids: CASSERGGLTTNEKLFF. DNA of the CDR3: TGTGCCAGCAGTGAGAGGGGGGGACTAACAACTAATGAAAAACTGTTTTTT.

The chain combines TRBV7-9 with TRBJ2-2; possible D gene TRBD2, 6 bases. Germline values: CDR1 SEHNR, CDR2 FQNEAQ (reference sequence). The V and J ends lost 5 bases and 0 bases respectively, with 16 bases between them. CDR3 length: 17 residues. This CDR3 reads CASSHNPSVANTGELFF. CDR3 nucleotide sequence: TGTGCCAGCAGCCATAACCCTAGCGTCGCGAACACCGGGGAGCTGTTTTTT.

This clone was counted once. This chain uses TRBV2 with TRBJ1-2; 9 bases align to TRBD1. The V gene's germline CDR1 is SNHLY and CDR2 FYNNEI. V lost 0 bases and J lost 2; bases outside the gene matches: 1. This CDR3 comprises 15 residues. The CDR3 loop is CASSEATGGNYGYTF. The CDR3 DNA follows: TGTGCCAGCAGTGAAGCGACAGGGGGGAACTATGGCTACACCTTC.

This clone was recorded a few times. The chain is built from TRBV2 and TRBJ1-6; 9 nucleotides match TRBD1. The J segment lost 9 bases and the V segment lost 7 bases, leaving 4 bases of the junction unmatched. Looked up from germline, CDR1 is SNHLY and CDR2 is FYNNEI. The CDR3 totals 13 residues. The CDR3 spells CASKGQGGSPLHF. The CDR3, as DNA: TGTGCCAGCAAGGGACAGGGTGGTTCACCCCTCCACTTT. The whole variable domain, filled in from reference TRBV2 and TRBJ1-6, reads EPEVTQTPSHQVTQMGQEVILRCVPISNHLYFYWYRQILGQKVEFLVSFYNNEISEKSEIFDDQFSVERPDGSNFTLKIRSTKLEDSAMYFCASKGQGGSPLHFGNGTRLTVT.

V gene TRBV7-9 combines with J gene TRBJ1-1, with 8 bases matching TRBD1. V shed 6 bases and J 6 bases; nucleotides not matched to a gene: 9. The CDR3 sequence is 14 residues long. Per germline, CDR1 SEHNR and CDR2 FQNEAQ (reference sequence). The CDR3 DNA reads TGTGCCAGCAGACCACGGACAGGGAGCCCTGAAGCTTTCTTT. Its protein product is CASRPRTGSPEAFF.

The chain carries TRBV9 and TRBJ2-2; perhaps TRBD2 as D (6 bases). V lost 1 base, J lost 5 bases, and 9 bases lay in between. From germline, CDR1 is SGDLS and CDR2 YYNGEE. The CDR3 sequence is 14 residues long. Here the CDR3 DNA reads TGTGCCAGCAGCGTAAATCGGGGGACCGGGGAGCTGTTTTTT. Translated: CASSVNRGTGELFF. Full variable domain (outside the CDR3, taken from reference TRBV9 and TRBJ2-2): DSGVTQTPKHLITATGQRVTLRCSPRSGDLSVYWYQQSLDQGLQFLIQYYNGEERAKGNILERFSAQQFPDLHSELNLSSLELGDSALYFCASSVNRGTGELFFGEGSRLTVL.